These T cell receptor beta chains were read from a single sample in a study of shared clonotypes between healthy human individuals. TCRdb's table, derived via immunoSEQ multiplex PCR, lists solely in-frame clones and lacks some. The sample lists around 2.5 million clones; 93% were seen once. Sequencing used naive CD4+ T cells from PBMCs. These receptors were taken from a man aged 18 to 35 in good health. Some clones in this sample may be carry-over from other donors' samples. Each CDR3 is given with its conserved first and last residue. A D gene is named only where the DNA matches it firmly. Some rows mark clone size as missing; the rest say once, few, many or name a class of expanded clone.

clone size: -
V gene: TRBV18
J gene: TRBJ1-1
D gene: -
CDR3 DNA: TGTGCCAGCTCACCGAGACAGGACGTGAACACTGAAGCTTTCTTT
CDR3 protein: CASSPRQDVNTEAFF

clone size: once
V gene: TRBV30
J gene: TRBJ2-2
D gene: TRBD2
CDR3 DNA: TGTGCCTGGAGTGGGGCTAGCGGGAGGGGGAACACCGGGGAGCTGTTTTTT
CDR3 protein: CAWSGASGRGNTGELFF

clone size: once
V gene: TRBV5-1
J gene: TRBJ2-1
D gene: -
CDR3 DNA: TGCGCCAGCAGCTTGCCTAGCGAGAGCATTTTTGGGGGTGAGCAGTTCTTC
CDR3 protein: CASSLPSESIFGGEQFF

clone size: -
V gene: TRBV6-1
J gene: TRBJ1-5
D gene: -
CDR3 DNA: TGTGCCAGCAGGCCCGGGGGTTCCAATCAGCCCCAGCATTTT
CDR3 protein: CASRPGGSNQPQHF

clone size: -
V gene: TRBV4-2
J gene: TRBJ2-1
D gene: TRBD2
CDR3 DNA: TGTGCCAGCAGCCAAGAGACCGGGACTAGCTCCTACAATGAGCAGTTCTTC
CDR3 protein: CASSQETGTSSYNEQFF

clone size: -
V gene: TRBV12-5
J gene: TRBJ2-1
D gene: -
CDR3 DNA: TGTGCTAGTGGTTTCGAGGGTGGTAATGAGCAGTTCTTC
CDR3 protein: CASGFEGGNEQFF

clone size: -
V gene: TRBV5-1
J gene: TRBJ1-2
D gene: TRBD1
CDR3 DNA: TGCGCCAGCAGCTATAATCCCCAGGGGGGGAGTTATGGCTACACCTTC
CDR3 protein: CASSYNPQGGSYGYTF

clone size: -
V gene: TRBV16
J gene: TRBJ1-2
D gene: TRBD1
CDR3 DNA: TGTGCCAGCAGAGGGACAGGGCGGTTCTATGGCTACACCTTC
CDR3 protein: CASRGTGRFYGYTF

clone size: -
V gene: TRBV11-2
J gene: TRBJ2-6
D gene: -
CDR3 DNA: TGTGCCAGCAGCCCCAAGGAATCTGGGGCCAACGTCCTGACTTTC
CDR3 protein: CASSPKESGANVLTF

clone size: -
V gene: TRBV29-1
J gene: TRBJ2-4
D gene: -
CDR3 DNA: TGCAGCACGTCCCGGGGGAACATTCAGTACTTC
CDR3 protein: CSTSRGNIQYF

clone size: -
V gene: TRBV28
J gene: TRBJ2-1
D gene: -
CDR3 DNA: TGTGCCAGCAGTCCCCCCCCCACCATTTCCTACAATGAGCAGTTCTTC
CDR3 protein: CASSPPPTISYNEQFF

clone size: few
V gene: TRBV7-2
J gene: TRBJ2-2
D gene: -
CDR3 DNA: TGTGCCAGCAGCTTTAGCCGGGCCGGGGAGCTGTTTTTT
CDR3 protein: CASSFSRAGELFF

clone size: -
V gene: TRBV9
J gene: TRBJ2-1
D gene: -
CDR3 DNA: TGTGCCAGCAGCTCCCCCGCCAGGGCATCCTACAATGAGCAGTTCTTC
CDR3 protein: CASSSPARASYNEQFF

clone size: -
V gene: TRBV27
J gene: TRBJ2-7
D gene: -
CDR3 DNA: TGTGCCAGCAGTCCCCTATCGAACCCTTCCTACGAGCAGTACTTC
CDR3 protein: CASSPLSNPSYEQYF

clone size: -
V gene: TRBV4-1
J gene: TRBJ2-5
D gene: -
CDR3 DNA: TGCGCCAGCAGCCAAGTGAAAGCGGCGTACCAAGAGACCCAGTACTTC
CDR3 protein: CASSQVKAAYQETQYF

clone size: -
V gene: TRBV25-1
J gene: TRBJ1-4
D gene: -
CDR3 DNA: TGTGCCAGCAGTGGGGATCAGAGAACCCGGGTAGAAAAACTGTTTTTT
CDR3 protein: CASSGDQRTRVEKLFF

clone size: -
V gene: TRBV7-8
J gene: TRBJ1-5
D gene: TRBD1
CDR3 DNA: TGTGCCAGCAGCCCCCGCCCCGGGACAGAATACCAGCCCCAGCATTTT
CDR3 protein: CASSPRPGTEYQPQHF

clone size: -
V gene: TRBV5-1
J gene: TRBJ2-3
D gene: TRBD2
CDR3 DNA: TGCGCCAGCAGCCAGGCCCGTGGCGGGAGCGAGTTAGATACGCAGTATTTT
CDR3 protein: CASSQARGGSELDTQYF

clone size: -
V gene: TRBV7-3
J gene: TRBJ2-7
D gene: TRBD1
CDR3 DNA: TGTGCCAGCAGCTTGATACCGGGACAGGGCTACGAGCAGTACTTC
CDR3 protein: CASSLIPGQGYEQYF

clone size: -
V gene: TRBV7-2
J gene: TRBJ2-5
D gene: -
CDR3 DNA: TGTGCCAGCAGCTTAGCGGGGGGTAAAGAGACCCAGTACTTC
CDR3 protein: CASSLAGGKETQYF

clone size: -
V gene: TRBV28
J gene: TRBJ2-2
D gene: TRBD1
CDR3 DNA: TGTGCCAGCAGTTTGGGACAGGGTTCCGGGACCGGGGAGCTGTTTTTT
CDR3 protein: CASSLGQGSGTGELFF

clone size: -
V gene: TRBV5-1
J gene: TRBJ2-5
D gene: -
CDR3 DNA: TGCGCCAGCAGCTTGGCCCCGGGAGCTTCAGAGACCCAGTACTTC
CDR3 protein: CASSLAPGASETQYF

clone size: -
V gene: TRBV11-1
J gene: TRBJ1-6
D gene: TRBD1
CDR3 DNA: TGTGCCAGCAGCCTCTTGACAGGGGACCAAAATTCACCCCTCCACTTT
CDR3 protein: CASSLLTGDQNSPLHF

clone size: -
V gene: TRBV7-9
J gene: TRBJ2-3
D gene: -
CDR3 DNA: TGTGCCAGCAGAGCGGACTCAACGTACACAGATACGCAGTATTTT
CDR3 protein: CASRADSTYTDTQYF

clone size: -
V gene: TRBV4-3
J gene: TRBJ1-4
D gene: -
CDR3 DNA: TGCGCCAGCAGCCAAGAGGGCCCAATAGCAACTAATGAAAAACTGTTTTTT
CDR3 protein: CASSQEGPIATNEKLFF

clone size: -
V gene: TRBV7-6
J gene: TRBJ2-3
D gene: -
CDR3 DNA: TGTGCCAGCAGCCACATGTCGCGTACAGATACGCAGTATTTT
CDR3 protein: CASSHMSRTDTQYF

clone size: -
V gene: TRBV4-1
J gene: TRBJ2-4
D gene: -
CDR3 DNA: TGCGCCAGCAGCCAAGGTGGGGTCAGGGGAAGCACCAAAAACATTCAGTACTTC
CDR3 protein: CASSQGGVRGSTKNIQYF

clone size: -
V gene: TRBV7-2
J gene: TRBJ1-2
D gene: TRBD1
CDR3 DNA: TGTGCCAGCAGCCCGGGACAGGGACATTTAGATGGCTACACCTTC
CDR3 protein: CASSPGQGHLDGYTF

clone size: -
V gene: TRBV2
J gene: TRBJ1-1
D gene: TRBD1
CDR3 DNA: TGTGCCAGCAGTGGGGACAGTAACACTGAAGCTTTCTTT
CDR3 protein: CASSGDSNTEAFF

clone size: -
V gene: TRBV6-1
J gene: TRBJ2-5
D gene: TRBD2
CDR3 DNA: TGTGCCAGCAGAGGACTAGCGCTAGAGACCCAGTACTTC
CDR3 protein: CASRGLALETQYF

clone size: -
V gene: TRBV9
J gene: TRBJ2-7
D gene: -
CDR3 DNA: TGTGCCAGCAGCTCCCAGGCGCAGGGCTACGAGCAGTACTTC
CDR3 protein: CASSSQAQGYEQYF

clone size: once
V gene: TRBV5-1
J gene: TRBJ1-3
D gene: -
CDR3 DNA: TGCGCCAGCAGCTTGGTTGTTGGCCAGAGCTCTGGAAACACCATATATTTT
CDR3 protein: CASSLVVGQSSGNTIYF

clone size: -
V gene: TRBV5-1
J gene: TRBJ2-7
D gene: -
CDR3 DNA: TGCGCCAGCAGCGCGGGGACAGCCCGCTCCTACGAGCAGTACTTC
CDR3 protein: CASSAGTARSYEQYF

clone size: -
V gene: TRBV29-1
J gene: TRBJ1-1
D gene: -
CDR3 DNA: TGCAGCGTCCAATACAGAATGCCTGGGACTGAAGCTTTCTTT
CDR3 protein: CSVQYRMPGTEAFF

clone size: -
V gene: TRBV19
J gene: TRBJ2-5
D gene: TRBD1
CDR3 DNA: TGTGCCAGTAGTATAGGAAGGACAGGGCCAGAGACCCAGTACTTC
CDR3 protein: CASSIGRTGPETQYF

clone size: -
V gene: TRBV4-1
J gene: TRBJ2-5
D gene: -
CDR3 DNA: TGCGCCAGCAGCCAAGATATTAGCGTCTTAGAGACCCAGTACTTC
CDR3 protein: CASSQDISVLETQYF

clone size: -
V gene: TRBV7-2
J gene: TRBJ1-5
D gene: -
CDR3 DNA: TGTGCCAGCAGCCACGAGGGGGGCAATCAGCCCCAGCATTTT
CDR3 protein: CASSHEGGNQPQHF

clone size: -
V gene: TRBV28
J gene: TRBJ1-3
D gene: -
CDR3 DNA: TGTGCCAGCAGTCCGGGACGGACCTTCTCTGGAAACACCATATATTTT
CDR3 protein: CASSPGRTFSGNTIYF

clone size: -
V gene: TRBV6-6
J gene: TRBJ1-1
D gene: -
CDR3 DNA: TGTGCCAGCAGTTACTCTTTAGCGGGGGCGGCTTTCTTT
CDR3 protein: CASSYSLAGAAFF

clone size: -
V gene: TRBV6-1
J gene: TRBJ2-7
D gene: -
CDR3 DNA: TGTGCCAGCAGTGAAGGGACGGGTAGTAGCCCCAAAGGGACCTACGAGCAGTACTTC
CDR3 protein: CASSEGTGSSPKGTYEQYF

clone size: once
V gene: TRBV7-3
J gene: TRBJ2-6
D gene: -
CDR3 DNA: TGTGCCAGCAGCCCCCATCCACCGTTCGGCTCTGGGGCCAACGTCCTGACTTTC
CDR3 protein: CASSPHPPFGSGANVLTF

clone size: -
V gene: TRBV28
J gene: TRBJ1-2
D gene: TRBD1
CDR3 DNA: TGTGCCAGCCAGAGACAGGGGGTCCTTCCTGGCTACACCTTC
CDR3 protein: CASQRQGVLPGYTF

clone size: -
V gene: TRBV6-6
J gene: TRBJ2-7
D gene: TRBD2
CDR3 DNA: TGTGCCAGCAGCTCCACCGGGACTAGCCTCTACGAGCAGTACTTC
CDR3 protein: CASSSTGTSLYEQYF

clone size: -
V gene: TRBV9
J gene: TRBJ1-1
D gene: -
CDR3 DNA: TGTGCCAGCAGCGTAGGGTGGGGGGACACTGAAGCTTTCTTT
CDR3 protein: CASSVGWGDTEAFF

clone size: few
V gene: TRBV5-1
J gene: TRBJ1-1
D gene: -
CDR3 DNA: TGCGCCAGCAGCTTGGTGGGTTCAGGAGTCACTGAAGCTTTCTTT
CDR3 protein: CASSLVGSGVTEAFF

clone size: -
V gene: TRBV7-3
J gene: TRBJ2-1
D gene: -
CDR3 DNA: TGTGCCAGCAGCCTCACGATCGACAGGAATGAGCAGTTCTTC
CDR3 protein: CASSLTIDRNEQFF

clone size: -
V gene: TRBV2
J gene: TRBJ2-2
D gene: -
CDR3 DNA: TGTGCCAGCATCCTAGACGCGAACACCGGGGAGCTGTTTTTT
CDR3 protein: CASILDANTGELFF

clone size: -
V gene: TRBV7-9
J gene: TRBJ2-3
D gene: TRBD1
CDR3 DNA: TGTGCCAGCATCACACAGGGGGAAGCGGCAGATACGCAGTATTTT
CDR3 protein: CASITQGEAADTQYF

clone size: -
V gene: TRBV5-5
J gene: TRBJ2-1
D gene: TRBD2
CDR3 DNA: TGTGCCAGCAGCTTGCGACCGGGACTAGCGGGAGATGAGCAGTTCTTC
CDR3 protein: CASSLRPGLAGDEQFF

clone size: -
V gene: TRBV7-8
J gene: TRBJ1-5
D gene: -
CDR3 DNA: TGTGCCAGCAGCCTACTGTCGGGGAATAGCAATCAGCCCCAGCATTTT
CDR3 protein: CASSLLSGNSNQPQHF

clone size: -
V gene: TRBV5-4
J gene: TRBJ1-1
D gene: TRBD1
CDR3 DNA: TGTGCCAGCAGCTCGATACAGGGGGCGCCGAAAGCTTTCTTT
CDR3 protein: CASSSIQGAPKAFF

clone size: -
V gene: TRBV2
J gene: TRBJ1-1
D gene: TRBD1
CDR3 DNA: TGTGCCAACGACGCCGGGACAGAGAACACTGAAGCTTTCTTT
CDR3 protein: CANDAGTENTEAFF

clone size: -
V gene: TRBV30
J gene: TRBJ1-3
D gene: -
CDR3 DNA: TGTGCCTGTAACAGCGCCGGAAACACCATATATTTT
CDR3 protein: CACNSAGNTIYF

clone size: -
V gene: TRBV28
J gene: TRBJ2-5
D gene: TRBD2
CDR3 DNA: TGTGCCATCAAGCAAGGCGGGAGTGGGGAGACCCAGTACTTC
CDR3 protein: CAIKQGGSGETQYF

clone size: -
V gene: TRBV5-4
J gene: TRBJ2-2
D gene: TRBD1
CDR3 DNA: TGTGCCAGCAGCAGTGTACAGGGGGCGGGCGGGGAGCTGTTTTTT
CDR3 protein: CASSSVQGAGGELFF